The clone carrying this T cell receptor beta chain was counted between two and nine times. Its antigen is undetermined. TCRdb re-analysed the RT-PCR reads in MiXCR, keeping a single row per CDR3 protein. The profile shows about 780,000 distinct CDR3 sequences, approximately 17% of them singletons. This sample was taken from a study of response to subunit inactivated influenza vaccine. Study results and limitations: Each seasonal influenza vaccination, the authors suggested, recruits few new T cells.

The starting material was PBMCs from blood, obtained around 5 days after vaccination. This TCR was recovered from a man aged 50-59 years who received an inactivated influenza vaccine.

As DNA, the CDR3 is TGTGCCAGCAGCCAGCGACAGGGGGGAAACACTGAAGCTTTCTTT. Encoded protein: CASSQRQGGNTEAFF. This chain joins TRBV3-1 and TRBJ1-1; TRBD1 agrees at 9 bases. The CDR3 is made up of 15 amino acids. V trimming: 3 bases; J trimming: 2 bases; junction bases outside the gene matches: 4. Looked up from germline, CDR1 is LGHDT and CDR2 is YNNKEL (reference sequence).